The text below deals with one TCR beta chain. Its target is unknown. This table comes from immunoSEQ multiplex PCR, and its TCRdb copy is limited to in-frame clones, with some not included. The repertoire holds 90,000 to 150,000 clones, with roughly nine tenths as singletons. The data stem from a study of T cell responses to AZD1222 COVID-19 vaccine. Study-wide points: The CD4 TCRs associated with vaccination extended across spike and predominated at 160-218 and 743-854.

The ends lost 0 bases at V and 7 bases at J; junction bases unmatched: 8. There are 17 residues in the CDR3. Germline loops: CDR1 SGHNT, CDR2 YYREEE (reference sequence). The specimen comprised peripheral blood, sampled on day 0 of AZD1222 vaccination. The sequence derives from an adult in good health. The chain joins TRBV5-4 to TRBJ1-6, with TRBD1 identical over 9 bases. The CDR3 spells CASSLGGGQGGNSPLHF. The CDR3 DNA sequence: TGTGCCAGCAGCTTGGGAGGGGGACAGGGTGGAAATTCACCCCTCCACTTT.